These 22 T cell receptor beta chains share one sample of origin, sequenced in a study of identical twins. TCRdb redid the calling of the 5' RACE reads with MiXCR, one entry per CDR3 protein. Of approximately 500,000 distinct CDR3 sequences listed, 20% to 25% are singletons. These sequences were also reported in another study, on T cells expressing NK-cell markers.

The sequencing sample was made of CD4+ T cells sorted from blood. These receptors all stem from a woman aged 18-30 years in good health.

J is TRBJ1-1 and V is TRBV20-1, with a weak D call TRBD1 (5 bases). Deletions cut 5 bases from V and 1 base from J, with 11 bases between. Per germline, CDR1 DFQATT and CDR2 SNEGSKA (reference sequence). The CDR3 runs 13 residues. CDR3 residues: CSAGGGGNTEAFF. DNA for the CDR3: TGCAGTGCTGGGGGGGGAGGGAACACTGAAGCTTTCTTT.

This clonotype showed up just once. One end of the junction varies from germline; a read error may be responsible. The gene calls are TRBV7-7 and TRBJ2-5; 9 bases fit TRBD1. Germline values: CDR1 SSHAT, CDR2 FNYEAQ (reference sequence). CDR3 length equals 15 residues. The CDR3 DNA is TGTGCTAGCAGCTTAGGGAGGACAGGGGAAGAGACCCAGTACTTC. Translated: CASSLGRTGEETQYF. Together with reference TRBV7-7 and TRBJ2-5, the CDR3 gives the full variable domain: GAGVSQSPRYKVTKRGQDVTLRCDPISSHATLYWYQQALGQGPEFLTYFNYEAQPDKSGLPSDRFSAERPEGSISTLTIQRTEQRDSAMYRCASSLGRTGEETQYFGPGTRLLVL.

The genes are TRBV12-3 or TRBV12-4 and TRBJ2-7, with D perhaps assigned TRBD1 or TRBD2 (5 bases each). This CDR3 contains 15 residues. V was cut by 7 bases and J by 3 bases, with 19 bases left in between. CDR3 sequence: CASTPGTQKFYEQYF. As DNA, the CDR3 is TGTGCCAGCACTCCAGGGACCCAGAAATTCTACGAGCAGTACTTC.

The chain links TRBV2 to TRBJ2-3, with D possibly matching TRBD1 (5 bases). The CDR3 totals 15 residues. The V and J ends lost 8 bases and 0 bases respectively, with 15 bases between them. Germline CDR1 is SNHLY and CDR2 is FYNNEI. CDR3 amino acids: CASGAVVTSTDTQYF. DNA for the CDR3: TGTGCCAGCGGGGCTGTAGTTACTAGCACAGATACGCAGTATTTT.

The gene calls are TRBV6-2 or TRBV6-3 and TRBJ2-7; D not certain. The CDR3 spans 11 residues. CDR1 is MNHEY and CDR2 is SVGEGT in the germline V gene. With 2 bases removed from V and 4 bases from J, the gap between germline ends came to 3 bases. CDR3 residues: CASSYQYEQYF. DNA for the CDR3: TGTGCCAGCAGTTACCAGTACGAGCAGTACTTC.

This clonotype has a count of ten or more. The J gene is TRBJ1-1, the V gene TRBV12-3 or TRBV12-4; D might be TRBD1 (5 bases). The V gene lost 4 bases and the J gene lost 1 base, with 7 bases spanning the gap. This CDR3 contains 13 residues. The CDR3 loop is CASSSGGNTEAFF. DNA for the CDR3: TGTGCCAGCAGTTCTGGGGGGAACACTGAAGCTTTCTTT.

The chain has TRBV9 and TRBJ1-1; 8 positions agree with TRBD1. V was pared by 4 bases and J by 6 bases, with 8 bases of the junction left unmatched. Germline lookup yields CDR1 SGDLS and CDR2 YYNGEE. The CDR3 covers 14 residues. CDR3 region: CASSPGQGNAEAFF. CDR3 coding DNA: TGTGCCAGCAGCCCTGGACAGGGTAACGCTGAAGCTTTCTTT.

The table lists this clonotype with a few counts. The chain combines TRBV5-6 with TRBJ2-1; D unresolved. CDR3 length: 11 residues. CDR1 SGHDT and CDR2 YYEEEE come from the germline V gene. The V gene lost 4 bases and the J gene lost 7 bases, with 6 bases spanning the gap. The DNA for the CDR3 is TGTGCCAGCAGCCGCCGTAATGAGCAGTTCTTC. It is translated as CASSRRNEQFF.

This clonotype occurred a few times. The CDR3 reads CASSEGPGRARYTGELFF. CDR3 sequence (DNA): TGTGCCAGCAGTGAGGGGCCCGGGAGGGCCCGCTACACCGGGGAGCTGTTTTTT. The V call is TRBV6-4, the J call TRBJ2-2, with 8 nucleotides matching TRBD2. The V and J ends lost 3 bases and 3 bases, in that order; junction bases with no gene match: 12. CDR3 length equals 18 residues. Per germline, CDR1 MRHNA and CDR2 SNTAGT.

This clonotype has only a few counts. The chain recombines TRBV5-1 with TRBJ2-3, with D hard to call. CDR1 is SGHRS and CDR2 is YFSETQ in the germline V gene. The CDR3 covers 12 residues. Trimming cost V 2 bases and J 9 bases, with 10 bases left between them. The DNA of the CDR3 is TGCGCCAGCAGCTTATCCCTCAGGACGCAGTATTTT. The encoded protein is CASSLSLRTQYF.

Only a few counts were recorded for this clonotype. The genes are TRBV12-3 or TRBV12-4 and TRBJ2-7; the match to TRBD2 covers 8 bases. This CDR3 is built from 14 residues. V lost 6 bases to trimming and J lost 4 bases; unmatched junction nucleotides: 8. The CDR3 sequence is CASSLSGSLYEQYF. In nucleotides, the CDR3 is TGTGCCAGCAGCCTGAGCGGGAGTCTGTACGAGCAGTACTTC.

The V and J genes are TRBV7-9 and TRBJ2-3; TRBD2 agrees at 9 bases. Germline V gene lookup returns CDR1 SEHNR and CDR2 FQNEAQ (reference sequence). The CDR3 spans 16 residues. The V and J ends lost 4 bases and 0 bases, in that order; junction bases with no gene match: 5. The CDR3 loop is CASSSLAGISTDTQYF. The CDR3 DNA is TGTGCCAGCAGCTCCCTAGCGGGGATAAGCACAGATACGCAGTATTTT.

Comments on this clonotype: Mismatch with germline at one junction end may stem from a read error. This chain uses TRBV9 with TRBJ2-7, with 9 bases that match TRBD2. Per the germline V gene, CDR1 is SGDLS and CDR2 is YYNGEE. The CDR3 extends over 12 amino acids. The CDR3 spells CASSVGAGGLTF. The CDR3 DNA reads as TGTGCCAGCAGCGTAGGAGCGGGAGGCCTCACCTTC.

Here the CDR3 reads CATSRTGGVDNEQFF. In nucleotides, the CDR3 is TGTGCCACCAGCCGTACAGGGGGTGTCGACAATGAGCAGTTCTTC. The J gene is TRBJ2-1, the V gene TRBV15; 8 bases are a match to TRBD1. With 5 bases clipped from V and 5 bases from J, the junction kept 8 bases outside the gene matches. In germline, CDR1 is LNHNV, CDR2 YYDKDF (reference sequence). CDR3 length: 15 residues.

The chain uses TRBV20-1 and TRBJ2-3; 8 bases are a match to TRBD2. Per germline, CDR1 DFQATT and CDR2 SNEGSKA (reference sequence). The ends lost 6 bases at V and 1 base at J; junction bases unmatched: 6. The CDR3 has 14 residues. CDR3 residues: CSARFSGGTDTQYF. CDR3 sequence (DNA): TGCAGTGCGCGATTTAGCGGGGGCACAGATACGCAGTATTTT.

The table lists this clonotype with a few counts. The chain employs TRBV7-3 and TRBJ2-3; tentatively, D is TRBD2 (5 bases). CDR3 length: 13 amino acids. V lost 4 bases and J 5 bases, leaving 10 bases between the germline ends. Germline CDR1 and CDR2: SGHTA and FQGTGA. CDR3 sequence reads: CASSWTLRDTQYF. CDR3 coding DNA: TGTGCCAGCAGCTGGACTCTCCGAGATACGCAGTATTTT.

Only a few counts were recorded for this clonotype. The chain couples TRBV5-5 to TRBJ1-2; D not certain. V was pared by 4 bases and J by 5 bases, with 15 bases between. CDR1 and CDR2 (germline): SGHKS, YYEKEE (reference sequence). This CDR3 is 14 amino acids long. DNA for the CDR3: TGTGCCAGCAGCCCGCCCCAACTAGGATATGGCTACACCTTC. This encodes CASSPPQLGYGYTF.

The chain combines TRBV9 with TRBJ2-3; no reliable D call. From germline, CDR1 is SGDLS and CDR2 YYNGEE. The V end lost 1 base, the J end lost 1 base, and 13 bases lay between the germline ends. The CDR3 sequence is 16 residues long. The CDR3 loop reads CASSVFSRFGTDTQYF. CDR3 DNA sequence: TGTGCCAGCAGCGTATTTTCGAGATTCGGCACAGATACGCAGTATTTT. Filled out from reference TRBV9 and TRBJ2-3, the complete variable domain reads DSGVTQTPKHLITATGQRVTLRCSPRSGDLSVYWYQQSLDQGLQFLIQYYNGEERAKGNILERFSAQQFPDLHSELNLSSLELGDSALYFCASSVFSRFGTDTQYFGPGTRLTVL.

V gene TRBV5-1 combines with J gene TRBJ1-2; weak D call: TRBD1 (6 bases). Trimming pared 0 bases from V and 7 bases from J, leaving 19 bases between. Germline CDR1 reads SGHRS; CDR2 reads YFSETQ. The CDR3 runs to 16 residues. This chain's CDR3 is CASSLGVTHRASGYTF. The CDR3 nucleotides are TGCGCCAGCAGCTTGGGAGTCACTCACAGGGCTAGTGGCTACACCTTC.

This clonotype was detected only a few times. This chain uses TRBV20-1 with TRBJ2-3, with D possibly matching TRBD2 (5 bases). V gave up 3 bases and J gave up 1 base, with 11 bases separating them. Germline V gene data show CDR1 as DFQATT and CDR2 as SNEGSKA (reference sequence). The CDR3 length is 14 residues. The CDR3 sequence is CSASLRGRTDTQYF. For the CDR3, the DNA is TGCAGTGCTAGCCTTCGGGGTCGCACAGATACGCAGTATTTT.

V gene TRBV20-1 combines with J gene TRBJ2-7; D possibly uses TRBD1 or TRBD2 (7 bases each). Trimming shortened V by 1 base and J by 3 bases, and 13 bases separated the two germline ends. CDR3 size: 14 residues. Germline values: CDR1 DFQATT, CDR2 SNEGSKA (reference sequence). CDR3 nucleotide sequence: TGCAGTGCTAGAGGGGGGGGACAGCGCTACGAGCAGTACTTC. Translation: CSARGGGQRYEQYF.

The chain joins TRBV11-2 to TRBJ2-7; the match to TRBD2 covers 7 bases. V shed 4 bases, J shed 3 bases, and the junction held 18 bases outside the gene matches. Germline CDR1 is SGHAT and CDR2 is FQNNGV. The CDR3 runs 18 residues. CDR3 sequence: CASSWDSWGGTKGYEQYF. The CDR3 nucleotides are TGTGCCAGCAGCTGGGATTCCTGGGGGGGAACAAAGGGCTACGAGCAGTACTTC.